This T cell receptor (beta chain) was recorded in a study of regulatory T cells in long-lasting Graves disease. This CDR3 has 14 amino acids. Germline V gene data show CDR1 as SGHDT and CDR2 as YYEEEE. Trimming removed 6 bases at V and 4 bases at J, with 16 bases between. This clonotype was seen a few times. Construction of the TCR beta libraries employed iRepertoire HTBI primers in conjunction with Arm-PCR of CDR3 regions. TCRdb ran MiXCR on the multiplex PCR reads and lists one entry per CDR3 protein. The table lists 370,000 or so distinct CDR3 sequences, about a sixth of them singletons. Documented time point: newly diagnosed GD, antithyroid drugs for less than 3 months. PBMC-extracted RNA yielded the TCR library. The data also belong to a second study, concerning T cells in Graves' hyperthyroidism and ophthalmopathy.

The chain combines TRBV5-6 with TRBJ1-1; possibly TRBD1 for D (5 bases). The sequence was collected from a woman between 18 and 30 years old with Graves disease. Sequences were derived from peripheral blood mononuclear cells (PBMCs), sampled at new diagnosis, from a patient treated with antithyroid drugs. The CDR3 DNA follows: TGTGCCAGCACCTCCCGGGGGGGTGTCACTGAAGCTTTCTTT. Translation: CASTSRGGVTEAFF. The variable domain in full, with the rest retrieved from reference TRBV5-6 and TRBJ1-1, is DAGVTQSPTHLIKTRGQQVTLRCSPKSGHDTVSWYQQALGQGPQFIFQYYEEEERQRGNFPDRFSGHQFPNYSSELNVNALLLGDSALYLCASTSRGGVTEAFFGQGTRLTVV.